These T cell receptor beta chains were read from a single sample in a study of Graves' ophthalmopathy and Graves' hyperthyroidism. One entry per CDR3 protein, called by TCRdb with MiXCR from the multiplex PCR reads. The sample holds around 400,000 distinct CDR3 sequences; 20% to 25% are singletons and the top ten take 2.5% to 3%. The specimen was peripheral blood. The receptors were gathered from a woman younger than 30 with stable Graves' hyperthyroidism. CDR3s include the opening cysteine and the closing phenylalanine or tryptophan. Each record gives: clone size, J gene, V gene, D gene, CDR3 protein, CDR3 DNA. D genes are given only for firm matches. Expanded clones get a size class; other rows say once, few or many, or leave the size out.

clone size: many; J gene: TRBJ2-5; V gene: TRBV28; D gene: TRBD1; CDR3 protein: CASSSGQAVKETQYF; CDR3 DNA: TGTGCCAGCAGTTCGGGACAGGCCGTAAAAGAGACCCAGTACTTC
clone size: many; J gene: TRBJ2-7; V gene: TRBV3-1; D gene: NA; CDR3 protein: CASSRQYEQYF; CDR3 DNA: TGTGCCAGCAGCCGACAATACGAGCAGTACTTC
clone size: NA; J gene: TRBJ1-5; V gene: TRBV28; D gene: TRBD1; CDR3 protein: CASRLFGTGGSQPQHF; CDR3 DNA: TGTGCCAGCAGACTTTTCGGGACAGGGGGCTCTCAGCCCCAGCATTTT
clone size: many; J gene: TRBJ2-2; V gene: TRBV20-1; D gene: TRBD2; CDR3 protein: CSASARGGLADTGELFF; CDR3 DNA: TGCAGTGCTAGTGCCCGGGGAGGACTAGCGGACACCGGGGAGCTGTTTTTT
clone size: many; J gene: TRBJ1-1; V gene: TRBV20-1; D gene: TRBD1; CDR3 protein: CSADWDRDTEAFF; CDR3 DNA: TGCAGTGCTGACTGGGACAGGGACACTGAAGCTTTCTTT
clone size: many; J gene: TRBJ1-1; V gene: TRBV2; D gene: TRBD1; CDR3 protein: CASILRGRPNTEAFF; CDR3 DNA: TGTGCCAGCATTCTGAGGGGGCGACCGAACACTGAAGCTTTCTTT
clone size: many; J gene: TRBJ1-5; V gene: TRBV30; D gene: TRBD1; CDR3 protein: CATGGSVDQPQHF; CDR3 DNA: TGTGCGACAGGGGGGAGCGTGGATCAGCCCCAGCATTTT
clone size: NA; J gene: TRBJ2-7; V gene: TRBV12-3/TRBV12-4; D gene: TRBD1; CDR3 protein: CASSIRDRAHEQYF; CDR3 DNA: TGTGCCAGCAGTATACGGGACAGGGCCCACGAGCAGTACTTC
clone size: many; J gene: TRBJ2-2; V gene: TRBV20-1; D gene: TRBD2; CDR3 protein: CSALPGLAGTGELFF; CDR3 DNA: TGCAGTGCTCTTCCGGGACTAGCCGGCACCGGGGAGCTGTTTTTT
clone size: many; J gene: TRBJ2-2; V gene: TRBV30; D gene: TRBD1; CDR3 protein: CAWSSGQGGELFF; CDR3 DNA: TGTGCCTGGAGTAGCGGACAGGGCGGGGAGCTGTTTTTT
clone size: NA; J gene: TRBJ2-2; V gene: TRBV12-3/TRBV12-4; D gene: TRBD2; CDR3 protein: CASSLRGGGAWTGELFF; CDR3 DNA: TGTGCCAGCAGTCTCCGGGGCGGGGGGGCCTGGACCGGGGAGCTGTTTTTT
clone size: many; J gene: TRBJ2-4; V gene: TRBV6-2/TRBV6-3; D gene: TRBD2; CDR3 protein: CASSRGLAGGPNIQYF; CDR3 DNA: TGTGCCAGCAGCCGCGGACTAGCGGGAGGGCCCAACATTCAGTACTTC
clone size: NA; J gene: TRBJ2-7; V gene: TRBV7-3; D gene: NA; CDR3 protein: CASSPSDGQYEQYF; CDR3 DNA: TGTGCCAGCAGCCCCTCGGATGGACAGTACGAGCAGTACTTC
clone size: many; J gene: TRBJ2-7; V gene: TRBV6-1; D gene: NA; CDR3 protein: CASSPAVEGYEQYF; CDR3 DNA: TGTGCCAGCAGTCCGGCCGTTGAGGGCTACGAGCAGTACTTC
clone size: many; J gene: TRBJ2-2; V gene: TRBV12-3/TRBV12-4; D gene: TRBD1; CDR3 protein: CASSRQGQENTGELFF; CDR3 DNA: TGTGCCAGCAGTCGACAGGGACAGGAGAACACCGGGGAGCTGTTTTTT
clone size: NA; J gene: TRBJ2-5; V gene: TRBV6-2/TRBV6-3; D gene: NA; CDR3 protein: CASTYSGRFQRETQYF; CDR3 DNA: TGTGCCAGCACTTACTCGGGACGCTTCCAAAGGGAGACCCAGTACTTC
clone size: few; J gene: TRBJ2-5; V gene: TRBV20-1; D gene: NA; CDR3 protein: CSASQGQTQYF; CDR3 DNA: TGCAGTGCTAGTCAGGGGCAGACCCAGTACTTC
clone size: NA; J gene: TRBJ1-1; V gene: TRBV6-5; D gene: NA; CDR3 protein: CASSYGEMNTEAFF; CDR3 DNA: TGTGCCAGCAGTTACGGGGAAATGAACACCGAAGCTTTCTTT
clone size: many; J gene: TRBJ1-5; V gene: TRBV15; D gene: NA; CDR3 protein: CATSRDHQPQHF; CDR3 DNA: TGTGCCACCAGCAGGGATCACCAGCCCCAGCATTTT
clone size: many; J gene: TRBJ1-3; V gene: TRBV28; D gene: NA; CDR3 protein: CASSAGPGNTIYF; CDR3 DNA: TGTGCCAGCAGCGCAGGGCCAGGAAACACCATATATTTT
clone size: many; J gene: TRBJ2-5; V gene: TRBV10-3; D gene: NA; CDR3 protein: CAISEGGRETQYF; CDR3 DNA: TGTGCCATCAGTGAAGGAGGTCGGGAGACCCAGTACTTC
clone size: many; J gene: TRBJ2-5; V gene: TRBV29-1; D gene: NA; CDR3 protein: CSVNREETQYF; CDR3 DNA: TGCAGCGTTAACAGGGAAGAGACCCAGTACTTC
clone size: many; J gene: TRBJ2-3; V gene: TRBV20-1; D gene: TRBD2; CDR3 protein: CSGGLAGTDTQYF; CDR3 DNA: TGCAGTGGGGGACTAGCGGGGACAGATACGCAGTATTTT
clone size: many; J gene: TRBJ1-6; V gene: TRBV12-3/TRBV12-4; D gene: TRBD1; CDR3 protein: CASSFDRGDSPLHF; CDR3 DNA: TGTGCCAGCAGTTTCGACAGGGGCGATTCACCCCTCCACTTT
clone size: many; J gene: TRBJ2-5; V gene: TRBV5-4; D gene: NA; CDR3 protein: CASSLAAWSVSQYF; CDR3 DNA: TGTGCCAGCAGCTTGGCGGCCTGGTCCGTGTCCCAGTACTTC
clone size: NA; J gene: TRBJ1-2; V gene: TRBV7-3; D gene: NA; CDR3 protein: CASSLGRGDGYTF; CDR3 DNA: TGTGCCAGCAGCTTAGGCAGGGGAGACGGCTACACCTTC
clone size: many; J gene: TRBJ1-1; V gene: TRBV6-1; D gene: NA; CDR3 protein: CASASGLNTEAFF; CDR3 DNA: TGTGCCAGCGCCTCGGGTCTGAACACTGAAGCTTTCTTT
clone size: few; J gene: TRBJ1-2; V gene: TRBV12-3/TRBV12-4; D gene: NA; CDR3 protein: CASSLNQGTVNGYTF; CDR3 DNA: TGTGCCAGCAGTTTAAATCAGGGGACGGTGAATGGCTACACCTTC
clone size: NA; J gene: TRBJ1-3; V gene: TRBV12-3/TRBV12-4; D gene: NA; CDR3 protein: CASSYTGSSGNTIYF; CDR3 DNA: TGTGCCAGCAGCTATACAGGGTCCTCGGGAAACACCATATATTTT
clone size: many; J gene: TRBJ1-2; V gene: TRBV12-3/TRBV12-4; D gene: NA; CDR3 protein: CASSLQDRANYGYTF; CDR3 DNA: TGTGCCAGCAGTTTACAGGACAGAGCTAACTATGGCTACACCTTC
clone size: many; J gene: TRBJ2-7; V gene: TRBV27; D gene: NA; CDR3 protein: CASRLAASHYEQYF; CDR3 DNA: TGTGCCAGCCGGCTAGCTGCCAGTCACTACGAGCAGTACTTC
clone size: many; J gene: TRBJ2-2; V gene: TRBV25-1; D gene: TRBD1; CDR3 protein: CASSVPHTDRGNTGELFF; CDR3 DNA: TGTGCCAGCAGTGTTCCCCACACGGACAGGGGAAACACCGGGGAGCTGTTTTTT
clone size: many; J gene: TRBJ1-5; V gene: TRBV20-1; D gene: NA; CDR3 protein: CSASSTYSNQPQHF; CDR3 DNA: TGCAGTGCTAGTAGCACGTATAGCAATCAGCCCCAGCATTTT
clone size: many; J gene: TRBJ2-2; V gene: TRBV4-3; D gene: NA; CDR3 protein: CASSQAGHYTGELFF; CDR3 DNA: TGCGCCAGCAGCCAAGCCGGACACTACACCGGGGAGCTGTTTTTT
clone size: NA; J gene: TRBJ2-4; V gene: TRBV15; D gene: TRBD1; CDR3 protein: CATSRDHSGGFNIQYF; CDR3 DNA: TGTGCCACCAGCAGAGATCATTCAGGGGGCTTTAACATTCAGTACTTC
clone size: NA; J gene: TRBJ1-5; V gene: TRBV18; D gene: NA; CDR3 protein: CASSPGRSNQPQHF; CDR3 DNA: TGTGCCAGCTCACCAGGGAGGAGCAATCAGCCCCAGCATTTT
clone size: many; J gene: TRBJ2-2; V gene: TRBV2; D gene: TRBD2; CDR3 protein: CASSETSGSNTGELFF; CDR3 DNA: TGTGCCAGCAGTGAAACTAGCGGATCTAACACCGGGGAGCTGTTTTTT
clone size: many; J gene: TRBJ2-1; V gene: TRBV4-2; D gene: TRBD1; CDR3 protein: CASSLGQGSYNEQFF; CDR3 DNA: TGTGCCAGCAGCCTCGGACAGGGTTCCTACAATGAGCAGTTCTTC
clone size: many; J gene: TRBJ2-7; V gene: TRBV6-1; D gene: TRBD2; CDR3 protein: CASSSGTSGLYEQYF; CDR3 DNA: TGTGCCAGCTCATCCGGGACTAGCGGGCTCTACGAGCAGTACTTC
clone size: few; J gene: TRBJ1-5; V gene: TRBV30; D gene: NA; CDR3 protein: CAWTSGTGNQPQHF; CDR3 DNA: TGTGCCTGGACATCCGGGACGGGAAATCAGCCCCAGCATTTT
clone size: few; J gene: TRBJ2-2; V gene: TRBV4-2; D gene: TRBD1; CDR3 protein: CASRQDRGPGELFF; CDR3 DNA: TGTGCCAGCAGGCAAGACAGGGGACCCGGGGAGCTGTTTTTT
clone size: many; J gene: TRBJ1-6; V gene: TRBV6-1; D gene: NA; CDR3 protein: CASSTDSRAYNSPLHF; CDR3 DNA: TGTGCCAGCAGTACGGACAGTAGAGCCTATAATTCACCCCTCCACTTT
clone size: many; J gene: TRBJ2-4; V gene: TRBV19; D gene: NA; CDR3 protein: CASSKLETQVAKNIQYF; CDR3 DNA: TGTGCCAGTAGTAAGTTGGAGACACAGGTAGCCAAAAACATTCAGTACTTC
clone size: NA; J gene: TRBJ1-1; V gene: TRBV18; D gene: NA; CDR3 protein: CASSPGSPYEAFF; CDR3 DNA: TGTGCCAGCTCACCAGGCAGCCCCTATGAAGCTTTCTTT